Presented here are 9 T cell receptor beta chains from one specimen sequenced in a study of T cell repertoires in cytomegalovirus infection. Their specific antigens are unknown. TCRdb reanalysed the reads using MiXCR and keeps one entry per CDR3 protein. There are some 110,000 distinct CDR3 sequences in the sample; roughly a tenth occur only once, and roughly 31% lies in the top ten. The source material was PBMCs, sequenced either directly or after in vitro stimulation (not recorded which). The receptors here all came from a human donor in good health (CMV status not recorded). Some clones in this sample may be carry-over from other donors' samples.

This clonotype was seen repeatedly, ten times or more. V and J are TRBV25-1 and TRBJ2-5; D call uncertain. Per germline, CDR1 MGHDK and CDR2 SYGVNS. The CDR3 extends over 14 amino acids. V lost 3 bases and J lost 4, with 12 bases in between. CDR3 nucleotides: TGTGCCAGCAGTGACCGGCGCCCTGGAGAGACCCAGTACTTC. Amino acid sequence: CASSDRRPGETQYF.

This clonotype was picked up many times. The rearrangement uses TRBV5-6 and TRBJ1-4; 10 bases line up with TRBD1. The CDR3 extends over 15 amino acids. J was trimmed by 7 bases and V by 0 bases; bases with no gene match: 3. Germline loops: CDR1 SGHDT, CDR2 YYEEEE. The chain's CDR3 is CASSLAGTGVEKLFF. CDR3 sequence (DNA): TGTGCCAGCAGCTTGGCCGGGACAGGGGTTGAAAAACTGTTTTTT.

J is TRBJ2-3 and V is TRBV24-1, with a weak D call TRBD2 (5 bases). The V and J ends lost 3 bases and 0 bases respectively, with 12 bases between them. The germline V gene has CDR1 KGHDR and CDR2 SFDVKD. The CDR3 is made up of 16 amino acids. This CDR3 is CATSDPGRTSTDTQYF. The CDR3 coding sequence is TGTGCCACCAGTGATCCGGGAAGAACTAGCACAGATACGCAGTATTTT.

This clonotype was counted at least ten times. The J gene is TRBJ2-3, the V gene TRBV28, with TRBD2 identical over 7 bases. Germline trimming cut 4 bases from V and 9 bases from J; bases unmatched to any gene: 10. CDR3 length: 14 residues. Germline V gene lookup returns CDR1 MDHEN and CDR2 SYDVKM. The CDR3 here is CASSWGGTGLTQYF. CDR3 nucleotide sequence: TGTGCCAGCAGTTGGGGAGGGACGGGTCTGACGCAGTATTTT.

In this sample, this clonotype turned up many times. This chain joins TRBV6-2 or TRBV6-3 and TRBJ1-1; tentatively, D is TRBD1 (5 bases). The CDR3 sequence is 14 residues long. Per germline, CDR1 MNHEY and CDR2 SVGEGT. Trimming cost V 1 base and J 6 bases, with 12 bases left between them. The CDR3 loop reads CASSYYAGSAEAFF. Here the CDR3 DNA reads TGTGCCAGCAGTTACTACGCAGGGAGCGCTGAAGCTTTCTTT.

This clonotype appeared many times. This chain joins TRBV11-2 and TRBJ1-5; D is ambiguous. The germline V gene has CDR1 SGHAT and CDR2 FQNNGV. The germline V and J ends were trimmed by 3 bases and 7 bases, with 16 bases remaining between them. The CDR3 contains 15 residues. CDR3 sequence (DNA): TGTGCCAGCAGCTTGGATTCGTACCGAGGGCAGCCCCAGCATTTT. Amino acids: CASSLDSYRGQPQHF.

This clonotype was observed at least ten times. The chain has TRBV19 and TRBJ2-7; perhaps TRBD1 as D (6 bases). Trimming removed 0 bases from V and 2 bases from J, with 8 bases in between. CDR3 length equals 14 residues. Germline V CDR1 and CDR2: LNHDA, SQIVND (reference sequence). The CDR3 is CASSIEGGTYEQYF. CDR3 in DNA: TGTGCCAGTAGTATAGAAGGGGGAACCTACGAGCAGTACTTC. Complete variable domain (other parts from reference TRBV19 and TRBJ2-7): DGGITQSPKYLFRKEGQNVTLSCEQNLNHDAMYWYRQDPGQGLRLIYYSQIVNDFQKGDIAEGYSVSREKKESFPLTVTSAQKNPTAFYLCASSIEGGTYEQYFGPGTRLTVT.

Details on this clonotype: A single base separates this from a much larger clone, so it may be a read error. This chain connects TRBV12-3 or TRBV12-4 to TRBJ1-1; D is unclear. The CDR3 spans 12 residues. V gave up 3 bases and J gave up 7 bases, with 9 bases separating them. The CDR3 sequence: CASSFLGFEAFF. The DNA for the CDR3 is TGTGCCAGCAGTTTTTTGGGGTTTGAAGCTTTCTTT.

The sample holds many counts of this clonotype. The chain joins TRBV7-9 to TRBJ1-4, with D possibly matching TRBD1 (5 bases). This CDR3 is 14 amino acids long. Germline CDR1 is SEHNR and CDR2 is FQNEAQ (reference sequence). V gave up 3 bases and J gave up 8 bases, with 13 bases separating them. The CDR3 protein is CASSFGASGEKLFF. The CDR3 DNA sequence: TGTGCCAGCAGCTTTGGGGCATCCGGGGAAAAACTGTTTTTT.